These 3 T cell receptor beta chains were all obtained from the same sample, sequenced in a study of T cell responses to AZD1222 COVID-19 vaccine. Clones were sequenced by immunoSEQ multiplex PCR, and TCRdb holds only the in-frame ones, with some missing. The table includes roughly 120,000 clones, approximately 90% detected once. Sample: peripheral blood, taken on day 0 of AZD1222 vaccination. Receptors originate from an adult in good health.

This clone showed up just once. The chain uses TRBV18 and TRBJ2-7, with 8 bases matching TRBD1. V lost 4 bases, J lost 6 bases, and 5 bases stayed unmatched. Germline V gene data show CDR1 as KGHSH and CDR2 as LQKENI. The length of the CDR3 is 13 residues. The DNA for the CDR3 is TGTGCCAGCTCACTGGACAGGGTAGGCGAGCAGTACTTC. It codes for CASSLDRVGEQYF.

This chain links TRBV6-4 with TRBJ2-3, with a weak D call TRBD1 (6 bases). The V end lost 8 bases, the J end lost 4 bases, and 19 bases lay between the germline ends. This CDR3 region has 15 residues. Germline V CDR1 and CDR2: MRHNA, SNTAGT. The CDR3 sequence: CASSTSWGRADTQYF. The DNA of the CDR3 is TGTGCCAGCTCGACCTCGTGGGGGCGGGCAGATACGCAGTATTTT.

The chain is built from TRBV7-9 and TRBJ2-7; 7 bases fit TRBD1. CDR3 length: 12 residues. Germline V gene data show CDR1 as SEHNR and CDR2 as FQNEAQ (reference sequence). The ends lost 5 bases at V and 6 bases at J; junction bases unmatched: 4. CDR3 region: CASSRGGTEQYF. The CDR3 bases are TGTGCCAGCAGCAGAGGGGGCACCGAGCAGTACTTC.